The present T cell receptor (beta chain) was sequenced within a study of technical replicates of blood from several donors. Sequencing was performed with immunoSEQ multiplex PCR; in TCRdb, only in-frame clones are kept and a portion is missing. The sample carries roughly 85,000 clones, around 94% recorded once. With 1 base removed from V and 5 bases from J, the gap between germline ends came to 12 bases. The germline V gene has CDR1 LNHNV and CDR2 YYDKDF (reference sequence). The CDR3 loop spans 14 amino acids. The TCR sequence derives from a human donor in good health. The chain couples TRBV15 to TRBJ2-7; a weak D match, TRBD1 (6 bases). Material for sequencing was T cells isolated from PBMCs. CDR3: CATSRGQDSNEQYF. CDR3 nucleotide sequence: TGTGCCACCAGCAGAGGACAGGACTCTAACGAGCAGTACTTC.